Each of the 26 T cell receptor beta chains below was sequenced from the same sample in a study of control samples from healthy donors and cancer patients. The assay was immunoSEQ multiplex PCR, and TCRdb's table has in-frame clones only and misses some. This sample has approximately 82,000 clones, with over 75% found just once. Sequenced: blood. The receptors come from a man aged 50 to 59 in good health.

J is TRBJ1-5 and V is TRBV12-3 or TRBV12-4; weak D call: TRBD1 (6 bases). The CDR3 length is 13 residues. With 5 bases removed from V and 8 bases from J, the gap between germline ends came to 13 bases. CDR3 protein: CASSRDRLEPQHF. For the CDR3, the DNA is TGTGCCAGCAGTCGAGACAGGCTAGAGCCCCAGCATTTT.

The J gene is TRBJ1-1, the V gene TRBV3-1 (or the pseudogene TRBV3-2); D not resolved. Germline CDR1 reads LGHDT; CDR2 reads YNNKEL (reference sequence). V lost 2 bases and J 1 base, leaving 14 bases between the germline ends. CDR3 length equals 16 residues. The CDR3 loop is CASSQIHRQPNTEAFF. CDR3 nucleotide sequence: TGTGCCAGCAGCCAAATCCACCGGCAGCCGAACACTGAAGCTTTCTTT.

CDR3 region: CATSEGVGRPQHF. CDR3 bases: TGTGCCACCAGTGAAGGAGTAGGTAGGCCCCAGCATTTT. This chain uses TRBV24-1 with TRBJ1-5, with D hard to call. Germline loops: CDR1 KGHDR, CDR2 SFDVKD. V was shortened by 4 bases and J by 9 bases, with 12 bases between the two germline ends. The CDR3 is 13 amino acids.

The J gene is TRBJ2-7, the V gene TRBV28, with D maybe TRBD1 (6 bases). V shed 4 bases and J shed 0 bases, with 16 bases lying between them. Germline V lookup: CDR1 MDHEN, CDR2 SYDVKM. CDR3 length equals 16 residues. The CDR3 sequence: CASSSESGHLSYEQYF. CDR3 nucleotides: TGTGCCAGCAGTTCAGAGTCGGGACACCTCTCCTACGAGCAGTACTTC.

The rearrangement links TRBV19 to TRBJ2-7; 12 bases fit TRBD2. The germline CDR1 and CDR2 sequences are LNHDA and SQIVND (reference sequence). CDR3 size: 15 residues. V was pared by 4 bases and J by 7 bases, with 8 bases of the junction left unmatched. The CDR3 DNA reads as TGTGCCAGTAGTAGCAGACTAGCGGGAGCGGAAGAGCAGTACTTC. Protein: CASSSRLAGAEEQYF.

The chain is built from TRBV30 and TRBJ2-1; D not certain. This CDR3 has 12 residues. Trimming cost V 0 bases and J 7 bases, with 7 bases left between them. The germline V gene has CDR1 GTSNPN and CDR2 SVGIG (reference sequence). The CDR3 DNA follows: TGTGCCTGGAGTGTAAGGGTGAATGAGCAGTTCTTC. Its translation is CAWSVRVNEQFF.

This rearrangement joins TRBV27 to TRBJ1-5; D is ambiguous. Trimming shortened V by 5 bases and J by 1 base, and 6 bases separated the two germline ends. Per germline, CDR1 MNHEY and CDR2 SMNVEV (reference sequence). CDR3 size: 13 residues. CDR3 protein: CASSTYSNQPQHF. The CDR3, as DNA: TGTGCCAGCAGTACCTACAGCAATCAGCCCCAGCATTTT.

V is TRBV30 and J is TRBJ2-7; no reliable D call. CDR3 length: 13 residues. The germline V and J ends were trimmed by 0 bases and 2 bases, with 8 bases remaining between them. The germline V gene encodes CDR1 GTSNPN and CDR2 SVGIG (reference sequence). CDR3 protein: CAWSVGLAYEQYF. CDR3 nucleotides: TGTGCCTGGAGTGTGGGTTTAGCCTACGAGCAGTACTTC.

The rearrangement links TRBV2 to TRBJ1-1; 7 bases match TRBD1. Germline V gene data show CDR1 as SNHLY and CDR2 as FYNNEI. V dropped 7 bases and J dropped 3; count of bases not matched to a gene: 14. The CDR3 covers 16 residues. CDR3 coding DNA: TGTGCCAGCATCGGGACAGTTCCAATTGGGGACACTGAAGCTTTCTTT. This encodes CASIGTVPIGDTEAFF.

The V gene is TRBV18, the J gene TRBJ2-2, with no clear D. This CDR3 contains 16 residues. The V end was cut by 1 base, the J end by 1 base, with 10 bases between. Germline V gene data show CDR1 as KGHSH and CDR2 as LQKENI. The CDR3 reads CASSPLALMNTGELFF. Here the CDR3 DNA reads TGTGCCAGCTCACCACTTGCACTAATGAACACCGGGGAGCTGTTTTTT.

CDR3 region: CASSSHLDRGNYGYTF. CDR3 nucleotide sequence: TGTGCCAGCAGCTCCCACCTGGACAGGGGAAACTATGGCTACACCTTC. This rearrangement joins TRBV7-8 to TRBJ1-2; 9 nucleotides match TRBD1. The CDR3 has 16 amino acids. Germline V gene sequence: CDR1 SGHVS, CDR2 FQNEAQ. The junction had 8 bases not matched to a gene; V was cut back by 4 bases and J by 2 bases.

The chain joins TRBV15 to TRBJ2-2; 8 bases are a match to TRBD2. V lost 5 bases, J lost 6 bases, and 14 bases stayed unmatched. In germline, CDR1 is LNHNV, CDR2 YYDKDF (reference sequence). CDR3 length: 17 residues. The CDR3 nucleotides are TGTGCCACCAGCGGATTAATCCGGGAGGGGGTTCCCGGGGAGCTGTTTTTT. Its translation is CATSGLIREGVPGELFF. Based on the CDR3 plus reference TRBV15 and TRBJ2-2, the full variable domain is DAMVIQNPRYQVTQFGKPVTLSCSQTLNHNVMYWYQQKSSQAPKLLFHYYDKDFNNEADTPDNFQSRRPNTSFCFLDIRSPGLGDTAMYLCATSGLIREGVPGELFFGEGSRLTVL.

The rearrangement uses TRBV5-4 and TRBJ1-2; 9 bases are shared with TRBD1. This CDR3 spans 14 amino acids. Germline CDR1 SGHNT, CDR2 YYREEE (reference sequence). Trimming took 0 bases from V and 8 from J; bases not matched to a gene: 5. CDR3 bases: TGTGCCAGCAGCTTGGACAGGGGGCAGGTGGGCTACACCTTC. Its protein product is CASSLDRGQVGYTF. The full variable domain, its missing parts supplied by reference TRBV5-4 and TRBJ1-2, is ETGVTQSPTHLIKTRGQQVTLRCSSQSGHNTVSWYQQALGQGPQFIFQYYREEENGRGNFPPRFSGLQFPNYSSELNVNALELDDSALYLCASSLDRGQVGYTFGSGTRLTVV.

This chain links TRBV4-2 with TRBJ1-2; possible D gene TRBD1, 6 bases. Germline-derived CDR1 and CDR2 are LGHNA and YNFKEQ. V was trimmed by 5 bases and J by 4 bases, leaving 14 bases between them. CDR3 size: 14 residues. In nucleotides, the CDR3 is TGTGCCAGCAGCTACCCAGGGGAGTCCTATGGCTACACCTTC. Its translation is CASSYPGESYGYTF.

CDR3 nucleotide sequence: TGCGCCAGCAGCCAAGATGAAAGGGAACAGCTGTCTGAAAAACTGTTTTTT. Its protein is CASSQDEREQLSEKLFF. V and J are TRBV4-3 and TRBJ1-4, with unresolved D. In germline, CDR1 is LGHNA, CDR2 YSLEER. The CDR3 spans 17 residues. The ends were cut back, 0 bases at V and 7 bases at J, with 18 bases in the middle.

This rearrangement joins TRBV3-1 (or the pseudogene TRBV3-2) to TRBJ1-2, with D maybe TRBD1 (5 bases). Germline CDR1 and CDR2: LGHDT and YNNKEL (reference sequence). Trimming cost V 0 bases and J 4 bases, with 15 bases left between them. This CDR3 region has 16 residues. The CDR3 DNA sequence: TGTGCCAGCAGCCAAGAAGGGGTGGCAGGAGGCTATGGCTACACCTTC. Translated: CASSQEGVAGGYGYTF.

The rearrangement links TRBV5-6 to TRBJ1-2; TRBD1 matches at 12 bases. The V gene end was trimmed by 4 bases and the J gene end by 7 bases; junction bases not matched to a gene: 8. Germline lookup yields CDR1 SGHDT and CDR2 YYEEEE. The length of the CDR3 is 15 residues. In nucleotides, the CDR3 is TGTGCCAGCAGCCCCGGGACAGGGGGCGGGCGTGGCTACACCTTC. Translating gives CASSPGTGGGRGYTF.

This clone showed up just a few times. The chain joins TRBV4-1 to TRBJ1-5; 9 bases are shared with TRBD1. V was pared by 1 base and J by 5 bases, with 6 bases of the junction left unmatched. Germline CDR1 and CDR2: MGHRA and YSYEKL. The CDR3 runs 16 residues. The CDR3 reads CASSQGLQGAHQPQHF. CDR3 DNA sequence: TGCGCCAGCAGCCAAGGCCTACAGGGGGCACATCAGCCCCAGCATTTT.

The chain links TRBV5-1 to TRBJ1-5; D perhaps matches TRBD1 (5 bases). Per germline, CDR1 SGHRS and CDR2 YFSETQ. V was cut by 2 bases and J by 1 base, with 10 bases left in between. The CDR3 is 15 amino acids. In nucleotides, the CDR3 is TGCGCCAGCAGCTTTGCTGGGGGGAGCAATCAGCCCCAGCATTTT. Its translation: CASSFAGGSNQPQHF.

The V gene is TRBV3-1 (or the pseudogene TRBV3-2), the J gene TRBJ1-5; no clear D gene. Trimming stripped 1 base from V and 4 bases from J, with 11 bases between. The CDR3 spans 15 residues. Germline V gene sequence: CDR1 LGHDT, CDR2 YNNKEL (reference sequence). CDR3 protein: CASSQASGINQPQHF. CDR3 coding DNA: TGTGCCAGCAGCCAAGCCTCCGGGATTAATCAGCCCCAGCATTTT.

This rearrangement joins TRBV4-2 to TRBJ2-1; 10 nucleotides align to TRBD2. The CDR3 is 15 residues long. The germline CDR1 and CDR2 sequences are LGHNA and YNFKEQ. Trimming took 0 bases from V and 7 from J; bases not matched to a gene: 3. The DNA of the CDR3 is TGTGCCAGCAGCCAAGACCTAGCGGGAGAAAATGAGCAGTTCTTC. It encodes CASSQDLAGENEQFF.

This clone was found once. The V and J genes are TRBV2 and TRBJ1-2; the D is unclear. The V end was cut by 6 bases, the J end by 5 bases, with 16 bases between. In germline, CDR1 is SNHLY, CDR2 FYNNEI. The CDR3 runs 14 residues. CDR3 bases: TGTGCCAGCAGCGATCAGACGGGTGGATATGGCTACACCTTC. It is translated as CASSDQTGGYGYTF.

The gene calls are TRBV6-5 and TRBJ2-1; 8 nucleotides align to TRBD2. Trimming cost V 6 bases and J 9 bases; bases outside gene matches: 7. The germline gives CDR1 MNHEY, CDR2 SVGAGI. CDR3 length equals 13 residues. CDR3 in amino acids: CASSPRRGGEQFF. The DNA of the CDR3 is TGTGCCAGCAGCCCCCGACGGGGGGGTGAGCAGTTCTTC.

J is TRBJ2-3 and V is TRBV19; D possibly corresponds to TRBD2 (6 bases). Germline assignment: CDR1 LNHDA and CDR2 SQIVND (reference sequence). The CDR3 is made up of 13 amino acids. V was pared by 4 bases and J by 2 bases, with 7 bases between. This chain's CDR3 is CASSSGNTDTQYF. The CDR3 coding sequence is TGTGCCAGTAGTAGCGGGAACACAGATACGCAGTATTTT.

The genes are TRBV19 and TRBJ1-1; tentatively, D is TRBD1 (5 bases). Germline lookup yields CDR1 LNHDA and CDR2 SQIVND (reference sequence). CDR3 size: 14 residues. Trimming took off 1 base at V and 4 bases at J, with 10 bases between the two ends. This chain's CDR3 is CASSIVGRGTEAFF. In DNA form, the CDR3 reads TGTGCCAGTAGTATAGTGGGAAGGGGCACTGAAGCTTTCTTT.

CDR3 residues: CASISRGRDYGYTF. The CDR3 DNA sequence: TGTGCCAGCATTTCCAGGGGGCGAGACTATGGCTACACCTTC. The genes are TRBV6-5 and TRBJ1-2, with 8 bases that match TRBD1. The CDR3 spans 14 residues. Germline lookup yields CDR1 MNHEY and CDR2 SVGAGI. J gave up 3 bases and V 7 bases, and 7 bases lay outside the gene matches.